The rows below give T cell receptor beta chains drawn from one sample of a study of shared clonotypes between healthy human individuals. This table comes from immunoSEQ multiplex PCR, and its TCRdb copy is limited to in-frame clones, with some not included. The profile shows nearly 1 million clones, more than 75% of them singletons. Sequencing was performed on memory CD4+ T cells sorted from blood. These receptors all come from a man aged 18 to 35 in good health. Each CDR3 is given with its conserved first and last residue. The D gene is left open where the match is weak. Size is stated for part of the rows, as once, few or many counts, or as a class when the clone is expanded.

TRBD1	.	TRBV7-3	TRBJ2-5	CASSLTGWETQYF	TGTGCCAGCAGCTTGACAGGGTGGGAGACCCAGTACTTC
.	once	TRBV7-9	TRBJ2-6	CASSLAGISGANVLTF	TGTGCCAGCAGCCTGGCAGGGATTTCTGGGGCCAACGTCCTGACTTTC
TRBD1	few	TRBV6-1	TRBJ1-1	CASSELDRVGNTEAFF	TGTGCCAGCAGTGAACTCGACAGGGTAGGGAACACTGAAGCTTTCTTT
TRBD1	many	TRBV4-1	TRBJ2-3	CASSQARQGGFTQRDTQYF	TGCGCCAGCAGCCAGGCTAGACAGGGCGGCTTCACACAGCGGGATACGCAGTATTTT
TRBD2	.	TRBV15	TRBJ2-7	CATSKTEAGNSYEQYF	TGTGCCACCAGCAAGACGGAAGCGGGGAACTCCTACGAGCAGTACTTC
TRBD1	many	TRBV7-2	TRBJ2-3	CASSGGDRAADTQYF	TGTGCCAGCAGCGGAGGGGACAGGGCAGCGGATACGCAGTATTTT
.	few	TRBV2	TRBJ1-2	CASSRSTWRTF	TGTGCCAGCAGTCGTTCGACTTGGAGGACCTTC
TRBD1	.	TRBV2	TRBJ1-1	CASISTGTGRLNTEAFF	TGTGCCAGCATCTCTACCGGGACAGGGAGGCTGAACACTGAAGCTTTCTTT
.	.	TRBV6-5	TRBJ2-2	CASSYSRGGELFF	TGTGCCAGCAGTTACTCCCGGGGCGGGGAGCTGTTTTTT
.	many	TRBV10-3	TRBJ2-4	CAISGDPWEAKNIQYF	TGTGCCATCAGTGGGGACCCGTGGGAGGCCAAAAACATTCAGTACTTC
TRBD2	few	TRBV10-3	TRBJ2-2	CAISEPTSGTGELFF	TGTGCCATCAGTGAGCCGACTAGCGGAACCGGGGAGCTGTTTTTT